Following are 9 T cell receptor beta chains from one sample sequenced in a study of shared clonotypes between healthy human individuals. Method: immunoSEQ multiplex PCR; TCRdb's copy keeps in-frame clones and lacks some. This sample has around 2.5 million clones, with approximately 94% found just once. Sequenced sample: naive CD4+ T cells from PBMCs. As to subset: CD45RA+ positively selected. Receptors originate from a young man in good health. Some clones in this sample may be carry-over from other donors' samples.

The chain links TRBV27 to TRBJ2-7; 10 nucleotides agree with TRBD1. V was pared by 6 bases and J by 3 bases, with 5 bases of the junction left unmatched. Germline CDR1 MNHEY, CDR2 SMNVEV (reference sequence). This CDR3 contains 14 residues. The CDR3 reads CASRRGQGFYEQYF. DNA of the CDR3: TGTGCCAGCAGGCGGGGACAGGGGTTCTACGAGCAGTACTTC.

The rearrangement uses TRBV9 and TRBJ2-3; 8 bases are shared with TRBD1. V lost 4 bases and J lost 2; bases outside the gene matches: 9. The CDR3 length is 16 residues. The germline V gene has CDR1 SGDLS and CDR2 YYNGEE. CDR3: CASSSRQGFTTDTQYF. CDR3 DNA sequence: TGTGCCAGCAGCTCCCGACAGGGGTTTACCACAGATACGCAGTATTTT.

J is TRBJ1-1 and V is TRBV7-2; D gene uncertain. This CDR3 has 15 residues. Germline assignment: CDR1 SGHTA and CDR2 FQGNSA. Trimming cost V 1 base and J 0 bases, with 9 bases left between them. The DNA for the CDR3 is TGTGCCAGCAGCTTAGGCGGTCGAGTGAACACTGAAGCTTTCTTT. As protein: CASSLGGRVNTEAFF.

Note on this clone: In the same sample, other DNA sequences code for this CDR3. The chain is built from TRBV9 and TRBJ2-3; D is ambiguous. Trimming removed 4 bases from V and 4 bases from J, with 4 bases in between. The CDR3 spans 11 residues. Germline CDR1 and CDR2: SGDLS and YYNGEE. The CDR3, as DNA: TGTGCCAGCAGCCGTTCAGATACGCAGTATTTT. Translating it yields CASSRSDTQYF.

CDR3 sequence (DNA): TGTGCCAGCAGCTGGGATTTTGGAAACACCATATATTTT. This encodes CASSWDFGNTIYF. The chain joins TRBV7-8 to TRBJ1-3; D unclear. Trimming removed 4 bases at V and 3 bases at J, with 7 bases between. The CDR3 is 13 residues long. The V gene's germline CDR1 is SGHVS and CDR2 FQNEAQ.

This chain connects TRBV18 to TRBJ1-2, with TRBD1 matching 9 bases. The CDR3 runs 15 residues. The V gene end was trimmed by 0 bases and the J gene end by 3 bases; junction bases not matched to a gene: 2. CDR1 is KGHSH, CDR2 LQKENI, per germline. The CDR3, as DNA: TGTGCCAGCTCACCACCGGGACAGGGAGACTATGGCTACACCTTC. Its protein is CASSPPGQGDYGYTF.

J is TRBJ1-6 and V is TRBV19, with D perhaps matching TRBD1 (5 bases). Germline V gives CDR1 LNHDA, CDR2 SQIVND (reference sequence). CDR3 size: 15 residues. Trimming took 5 bases from V and 3 from J, leaving 11 bases between them. The CDR3 nucleotides are TGTGCCAGTAGTGCCCGGGACGGCTATAATTCACCCCTCCACTTT. It encodes CASSARDGYNSPLHF.

This chain joins TRBV4-2 and TRBJ1-1; D gene uncertain. V was trimmed by 3 bases and J by 4 bases, leaving 15 bases between them. Germline CDR1 LGHNA, CDR2 YNFKEQ. The CDR3 is 15 amino acids. The CDR3 nucleotides read TGTGCCAGCAGCCAGCTCCGCTCGGCGACCACTGAAGCTTTCTTT. As protein: CASSQLRSATTEAFF.

The chain has TRBV28 and TRBJ2-2; D gene unclear. Germline V gene sequence: CDR1 MDHEN, CDR2 SYDVKM. The V end lost 8 bases, the J end lost 0 bases, and 7 bases lay between the germline ends. CDR3 size: 13 residues. The CDR3 bases are TGTGCCAGCTTAATAACGAACACCGGGGAGCTGTTTTTT. It specifies CASLITNTGELFF.